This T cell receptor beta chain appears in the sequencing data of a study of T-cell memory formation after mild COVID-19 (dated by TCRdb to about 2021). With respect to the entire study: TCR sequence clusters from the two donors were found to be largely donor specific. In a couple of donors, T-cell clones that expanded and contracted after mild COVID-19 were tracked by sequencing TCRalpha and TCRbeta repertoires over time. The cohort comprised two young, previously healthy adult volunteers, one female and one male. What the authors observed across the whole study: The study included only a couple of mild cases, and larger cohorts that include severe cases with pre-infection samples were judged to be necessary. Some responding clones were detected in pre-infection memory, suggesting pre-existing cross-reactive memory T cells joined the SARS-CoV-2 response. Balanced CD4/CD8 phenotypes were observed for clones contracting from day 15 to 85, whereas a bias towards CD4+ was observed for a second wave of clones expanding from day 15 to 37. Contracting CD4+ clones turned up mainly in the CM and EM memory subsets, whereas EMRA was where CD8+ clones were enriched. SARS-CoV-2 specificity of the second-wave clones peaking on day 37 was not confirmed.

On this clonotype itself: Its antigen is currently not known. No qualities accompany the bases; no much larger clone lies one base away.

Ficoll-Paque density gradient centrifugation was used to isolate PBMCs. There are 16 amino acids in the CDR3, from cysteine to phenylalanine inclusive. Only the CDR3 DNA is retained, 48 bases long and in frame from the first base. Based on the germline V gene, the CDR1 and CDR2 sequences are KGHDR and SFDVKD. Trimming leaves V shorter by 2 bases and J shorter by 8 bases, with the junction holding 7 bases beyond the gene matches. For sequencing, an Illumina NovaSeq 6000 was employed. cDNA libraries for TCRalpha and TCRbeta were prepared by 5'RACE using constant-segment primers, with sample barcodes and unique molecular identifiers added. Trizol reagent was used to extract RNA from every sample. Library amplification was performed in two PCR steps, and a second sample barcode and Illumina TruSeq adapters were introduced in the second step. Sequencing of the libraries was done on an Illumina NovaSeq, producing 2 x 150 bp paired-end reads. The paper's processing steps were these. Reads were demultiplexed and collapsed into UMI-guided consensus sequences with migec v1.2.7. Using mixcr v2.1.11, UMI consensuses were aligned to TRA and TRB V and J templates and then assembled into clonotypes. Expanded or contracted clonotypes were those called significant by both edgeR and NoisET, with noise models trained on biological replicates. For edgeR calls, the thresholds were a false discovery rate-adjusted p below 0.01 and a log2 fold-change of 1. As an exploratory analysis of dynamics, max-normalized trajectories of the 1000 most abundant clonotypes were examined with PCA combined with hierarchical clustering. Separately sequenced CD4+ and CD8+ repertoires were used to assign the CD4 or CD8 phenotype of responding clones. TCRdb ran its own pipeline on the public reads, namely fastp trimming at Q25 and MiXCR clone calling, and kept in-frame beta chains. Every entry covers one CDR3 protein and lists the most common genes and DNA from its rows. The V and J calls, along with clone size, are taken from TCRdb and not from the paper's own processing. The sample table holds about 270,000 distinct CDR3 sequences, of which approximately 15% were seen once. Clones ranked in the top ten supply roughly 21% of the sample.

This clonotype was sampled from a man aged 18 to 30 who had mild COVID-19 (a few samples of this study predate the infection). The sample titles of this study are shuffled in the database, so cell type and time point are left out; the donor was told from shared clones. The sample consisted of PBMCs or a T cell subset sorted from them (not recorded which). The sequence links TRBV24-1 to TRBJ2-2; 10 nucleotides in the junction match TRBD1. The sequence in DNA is TGTGCCACCAGTGATTGGAGGACAGGGGGAATGGGGGAGCTGTTTTTT. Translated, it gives CATSDWRTGGMGELFF.